This T cell receptor beta chain comes out of a study of identical twins listed by TCRdb under 2016. Regarding the complete study: To test whether fetal clonotypes persist, this study deep-sequenced TCR alpha and beta repertoires from monozygotic twins, from unrelated adults of various ages, and from cord blood. To rule out contamination, replicate twin experiments were performed at different times with different library preparation protocols. Findings and caveats that apply to the study as a whole: In monozygotic twins, out-of-frame TCR alpha sharing was systematically underestimated by recombination models, although the models agreed with sharing between unrelated individuals. Abundant cord blood beta clonotypes had fewer insertions, young adult naive repertoires showed a similar but weaker trend, and memory repertoires showed no such trend. Excess twin sharing in beta out-of-frame sequences was weaker because fewer shared sequences lowered the signal-to-noise ratio. Compared with coincidental sharing between unrelated individuals, an excess of low generation-probability sequences was observed among out-of-frame TCR alpha sequences shared between twins. Zero-insertion analyses could be partly confounded by invariant T cells such as MAIT and iNKT, although diverse VJ usage argued against such confounding for most clonotypes. Because the same donors could not be followed over many years, conclusions were based on cross-sectional statistical analysis.

Per the germline V gene (reference sequence), LGHDT is the CDR1 and YNNKEL is the CDR2. Taken from cysteine to phenylalanine, the CDR3 has 13 residues. CDR3 DNA only is kept here, 39 bases in frame from base 1. V and J are trimmed by 10 bases and 15 bases, and the gene matches miss 15 bases of the junction. The library was produced with 5' RACE. The reads were generated on an Illumina HiSeq 2000. A universal primer binding site was introduced by template switching, and a unique molecular identifier was present in the final cDNA, enabling accurate counting of TCR cDNA molecules. Specific primers in the conserved constant-segment region were used to synthesize first-strand cDNA for TCR alpha and beta chains. Each cDNA library was double barcoded, with a SMART-Mk sample barcode plus Illumina barcodes, to control for contamination. TruSeq adapter sequences, together with Illumina sample barcodes, were added in two successive PCR steps. The Illumina HiSeq platform was used with custom primers to sequence TCR alpha and beta cDNA libraries. Under the source paper's analysis protocol: Raw reads were processed with MiGEC to extract unique molecular identifiers, and MiXCR was used to determine CDR3 positions. Recombination models were inferred per individual with the repgenHMM and IGoR tools using an EM algorithm. Shared clonotype analysis was performed with the tcR package in R, normalizing sharing by the product of cloneset sizes. To study raw recombination free of thymic and clonal selection effects, out-of-frame nonproductive sequences were analyzed. TCRdb reprocessing: public reads trimmed at Q25 with fastp, clones called with MiXCR, in-frame beta chains kept. Rows are combined by CDR3 protein, so each entry shows the most common genes and DNA. TCRdb, not the authors, supplied the V and J calls. Here the sample has under 300,000 distinct CDR3 sequences; roughly 12% occur a single time. 3.5% to 5% of the sample is held by the ten biggest clonotypes.

Concerning this clonotype itself: This receptor's antigen is unknown. Base qualities are not at hand, and no much larger clone is one base apart.

Every donor was a healthy Caucasian. The twin cohort comprised three pairs of female monozygotic twins, all aged roughly 18 to 30 years. Miltenyi CD45RO+ enrichment and human naive T-cell isolation kits were used to isolate memory (CD45RO+) and naive T cells from PBMC. The data were also submitted as part of a second study, on yellow fever vaccine responses in identical twins. The other study reports the following: According to the authors, the vaccine-induced T cell response in identical twins seemed to be partly convergent and partly specific to each individual. Focusing on identical twins, the study followed the T cell clones that responded to the vaccine, and did so with precision.

The sequencing input was memory (CD45RO+) T cells sorted from blood. This specimen's cell subset or site label, per the study, means: CD45RO+ enriched T cells. This receptor chain uses TRBV3-1 and TRBJ2-1, and TRBD2 matches 10 of the central bases. The receptor comes from a woman under 30 in good health. The CDR3 is CATTKASGGQLFF. Here is the DNA: TGTGCCACCACGAAGGCTAGCGGGGGTCAGCTGTTCTTC.